This TCR beta chain stems from a study of human T cells and chemical hapten exposure. Study-wide context: Yields of TCR per sample differed, chiefly owing to small differences in pooled library volume. Regarding the study as a whole: The number of TCRs over 1 in 1000 frequency stayed unchanged after DPC.

Time point reported: healthy volunteer bleed at 2 weeks. It was from unfractionated whole blood that total RNA was extracted. In the case of this clonotype: Its antigen is unidentified.

Unique molecular identifiers were affixed to discrete cDNA molecules within the library. Original handling: Individual samples carried between about 23,224 and 750,000 TCRs, with more than 95,000 as the median. TCRdb reprocessed the RACE reads via MiXCR and lists one record per CDR3 protein. Clone size and V and J calls follow TCRdb, not the original study. The data show roughly 30,000 distinct CDR3 sequences, about 7.7% seen once. The sequenced sample consisted of whole blood. The source of this sequence is a human donor in good health. Some clones in this sample may be carry-over from other donors' samples.

CDR3 in DNA: TGTGCCAGCAGTCGTAGGAATGAGCAGTTCTTC. Translated, it gives CASSRRNEQFF. The genes are TRBV6-5 and TRBJ2-1; D is uncertain. V was cut by 5 bases and J by 7 bases, with 6 bases left in between. Germline V gene sequence: CDR1 MNHEY, CDR2 SVGAGI. This CDR3 is built from 11 residues.